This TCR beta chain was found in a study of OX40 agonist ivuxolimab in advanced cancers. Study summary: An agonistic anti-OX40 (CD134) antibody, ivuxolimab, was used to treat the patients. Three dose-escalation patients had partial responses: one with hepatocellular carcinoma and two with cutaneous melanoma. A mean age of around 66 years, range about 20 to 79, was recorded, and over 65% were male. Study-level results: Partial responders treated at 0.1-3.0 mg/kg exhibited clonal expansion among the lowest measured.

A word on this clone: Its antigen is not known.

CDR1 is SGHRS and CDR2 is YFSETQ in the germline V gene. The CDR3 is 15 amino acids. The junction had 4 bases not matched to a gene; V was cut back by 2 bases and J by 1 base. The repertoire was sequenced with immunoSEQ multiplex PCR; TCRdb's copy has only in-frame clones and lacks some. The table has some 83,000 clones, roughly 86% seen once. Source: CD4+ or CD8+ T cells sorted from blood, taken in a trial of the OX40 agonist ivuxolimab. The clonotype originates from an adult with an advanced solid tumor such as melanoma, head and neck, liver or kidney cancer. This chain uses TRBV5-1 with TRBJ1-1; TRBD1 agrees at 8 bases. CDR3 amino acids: CASSFTGTGNTEAFF. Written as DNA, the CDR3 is TGCGCCAGCAGCTTTACCGGGACAGGGAACACTGAAGCTTTCTTT.